A selection of T cell receptor beta chains follows, all from one sample in a study of cytomegalovirus exposure and HLA in healthy donors. Generated by immunoSEQ multiplex PCR, the TCRdb table keeps only in-frame clones and is missing some. Of some 150,000 clones listed, roughly 10% were seen once; the top ten hold 1.5% to 2%. Specimen: PBMCs. The receptors were sampled from a man over 45 in good health and CMV-seronegative. The CDR3 runs from the conserved cysteine through the conserved F or W. The order of the fields is clone size, V gene, J gene, D gene, CDR3 protein, CDR3 DNA. A D gene is named only where the DNA matches it firmly. Clone sizes are given selectively: once, few, many, or a class where the clone is expanded.

size: few
V: TRBV5-4
J: TRBJ2-7
D: TRBD2
CDR3: CASSFGLAGAIYEQYF
DNA: TGTGCCAGCAGCTTCGGACTAGCGGGGGCGATCTACGAGCAGTACTTC

size: few
V: TRBV6-1
J: TRBJ2-7
D: TRBD2
CDR3: CASRGGYGGYEQYF
DNA: TGTGCCAGCAGGGGGGGGTATGGAGGCTACGAGCAGTACTTC

size: few
V: TRBV29-1
J: TRBJ1-2
D: -
CDR3: CSVDARGGYTF
DNA: TGCAGCGTTGATGCGCGGGGTGGCTACACCTTC

size: -
V: TRBV5-6
J: TRBJ1-1
D: TRBD1
CDR3: CASSRDRGTEAFF
DNA: TGTGCCAGCAGTCGGGACAGGGGCACTGAAGCTTTCTTT

size: few
V: TRBV29-1
J: TRBJ1-1
D: -
CDR3: CSVVRQVRTVAEAFF
DNA: TGCAGCGTTGTTCGCCAGGTCCGAACTGTGGCTGAAGCTTTCTTT

size: -
V: TRBV6-1
J: TRBJ2-1
D: TRBD2
CDR3: CASSPGLANYNEQFF
DNA: TGTGCCAGCAGTCCGGGACTAGCGAACTACAATGAGCAGTTCTTC

size: -
V: TRBV6-6
J: TRBJ2-5
D: TRBD2
CDR3: CASSTTSGGEETQYF
DNA: TGTGCCAGCAGTACGACTAGCGGGGGGGAGGAGACCCAGTACTTC

size: -
V: TRBV2
J: TRBJ2-3
D: TRBD1
CDR3: CASSQGQGPTDTQYF
DNA: TGTGCCAGCAGCCAGGGACAGGGACCCACAGATACGCAGTATTTT

size: few
V: TRBV28
J: TRBJ1-2
D: -
CDR3: CASSLTSTGSYGYTF
DNA: TGTGCCAGCAGTTTGACCTCTACAGGGTCCTATGGCTACACCTTC

size: -
V: TRBV29-1
J: TRBJ2-3
D: -
CDR3: CSVKKGINTDTQYF
DNA: TGCAGCGTCAAAAAGGGGATAAACACAGATACGCAGTATTTT

size: few
V: TRBV27
J: TRBJ2-1
D: TRBD2
CDR3: CASSPIPLADSYNEQFF
DNA: TGTGCCAGCAGCCCTATCCCGCTAGCGGACTCCTACAATGAGCAGTTCTTC

size: few
V: TRBV7-2
J: TRBJ1-5
D: TRBD1
CDR3: CASSLHRTGSNQPQHF
DNA: TGTGCCAGCAGCTTACATCGGACAGGGAGCAATCAGCCCCAGCATTTT

size: few
V: TRBV7-9
J: TRBJ1-3
D: -
CDR3: CASSLSSSGNTIYF
DNA: TGTGCCAGCAGCTTGAGTAGCTCTGGAAACACCATATATTTT

size: few
V: TRBV28
J: TRBJ2-7
D: -
CDR3: CASSSTNSYEQYF
DNA: TGTGCCAGCAGTTCCACTAACTCCTACGAGCAGTACTTC

size: few
V: TRBV7-9
J: TRBJ2-1
D: TRBD1
CDR3: CASNFQGAHNEQFF
DNA: TGTGCCAGCAACTTCCAGGGGGCACACAATGAGCAGTTCTTC

size: -
V: TRBV7-8
J: TRBJ2-7
D: -
CDR3: CASSTSQGQDEQYF
DNA: TGTGCCAGCAGCACCTCACAGGGACAAGACGAGCAGTACTTC

size: few
V: TRBV6-1
J: TRBJ1-2
D: -
CDR3: CASTPRAAANYGYTF
DNA: TGTGCCAGCACTCCGAGGGCAGCCGCTAACTATGGCTACACCTTC

size: few
V: TRBV10-1
J: TRBJ2-7
D: -
CDR3: CASSESRVGEQYF
DNA: TGCGCCAGCAGTGAGTCCAGGGTAGGCGAGCAGTACTTC

size: -
V: TRBV2
J: TRBJ2-1
D: TRBD2
CDR3: CASSEPSGRSYNEQFF
DNA: TGTGCCAGCAGTGAACCGAGCGGGAGGTCCTACAATGAGCAGTTCTTC

size: few
V: TRBV7-9
J: TRBJ2-2
D: TRBD2
CDR3: CASSQSQLAARGELFF
DNA: TGTGCCAGCAGCCAGAGCCAACTAGCGGCACGCGGGGAGCTGTTTTTT

size: few
V: TRBV18
J: TRBJ1-3
D: -
CDR3: CASSPIGNARGAGNTIYF
DNA: TGTGCCAGCTCACCAATAGGGAACGCGCGCGGGGCCGGAAACACCATATATTTT

size: -
V: TRBV10-3
J: TRBJ2-5
D: -
CDR3: CAISESATSVETQYF
DNA: TGTGCCATCAGTGAGTCGGCCACATCCGTTGAGACCCAGTACTTC

size: few
V: TRBV2
J: TRBJ1-3
D: -
CDR3: CASKGLANTIYF
DNA: TGTGCCAGCAAGGGACTTGCAAACACCATATATTTT

size: -
V: TRBV27
J: TRBJ2-2
D: -
CDR3: CASRQSPNTGELFF
DNA: TGTGCCAGCCGACAATCTCCGAACACCGGGGAGCTGTTTTTT

size: -
V: TRBV2
J: TRBJ1-2
D: -
CDR3: CASRSQGMSYTF
DNA: TGTGCCAGCAGAAGCCAGGGGATGAGCTACACCTTC

size: -
V: TRBV30
J: TRBJ1-3
D: -
CDR3: CAWSVGGVAGNTIYF
DNA: TGTGCCTGGAGTGTAGGGGGGGTGGCTGGAAACACCATATATTTT

size: few
V: TRBV15
J: TRBJ2-5
D: -
CDR3: CATSVDMAETQYF
DNA: TGTGCCACCAGCGTCGACATGGCGGAGACCCAGTACTTC

size: few
V: TRBV7-2
J: TRBJ1-3
D: TRBD1
CDR3: CASSTDRGRGNTIYF
DNA: TGTGCCAGCAGCACGGACAGGGGGCGTGGAAACACCATATATTTT

size: -
V: TRBV29-1
J: TRBJ2-1
D: TRBD2
CDR3: CSVGTVGTSGRVYNEQFF
DNA: TGCAGCGTTGGTACAGTAGGGACTAGCGGGAGAGTCTACAATGAGCAGTTCTTC

size: few
V: TRBV5-1
J: TRBJ2-3
D: TRBD2
CDR3: CASSSGLALRTDTQYF
DNA: TGCGCCAGCAGCTCCGGACTAGCGCTGCGCACAGATACGCAGTATTTT

size: few
V: TRBV7-2
J: TRBJ2-3
D: TRBD1
CDR3: CASSLLNHRGDTQYF
DNA: TGTGCCAGCAGCTTATTGAACCACAGGGGAGATACGCAGTATTTT

size: -
V: TRBV27
J: TRBJ2-5
D: TRBD1
CDR3: CASSRDSQETQYF
DNA: TGTGCCAGCAGCCGGGACAGTCAAGAGACCCAGTACTTC

size: many
V: TRBV5-1
J: TRBJ2-6
D: TRBD2
CDR3: CASSWTGGGGANVLTF
DNA: TGCGCCAGCAGCTGGACGGGAGGAGGTGGGGCCAACGTCCTGACTTTC

size: -
V: TRBV7-9
J: TRBJ1-1
D: TRBD1
CDR3: CASRQGAVTEAFF
DNA: TGTGCCAGCAGGCAGGGGGCAGTCACTGAAGCTTTCTTT

size: few
V: TRBV28
J: TRBJ2-3
D: -
CDR3: CASSPGATDTQYF
DNA: TGTGCCAGCAGCCCGGGAGCCACAGATACGCAGTATTTT

size: few
V: TRBV2
J: TRBJ2-7
D: -
CDR3: CASSEQGVLYEQYF
DNA: TGTGCCAGCAGTGAACAAGGGGTCCTCTACGAGCAGTACTTC

size: few
V: TRBV9
J: TRBJ1-6
D: -
CDR3: CASSVEGSPLHF
DNA: TGTGCCAGCAGCGTAGAGGGGTCACCCCTCCACTTT

size: few
V: TRBV5-4
J: TRBJ2-1
D: -
CDR3: CASSYSRGDRDEQFF
DNA: TGTGCCAGCAGCTACTCAAGGGGCGATAGGGATGAGCAGTTCTTC

size: few
V: TRBV2
J: TRBJ1-5
D: -
CDR3: CASSEFGSGLEPQHF
DNA: TGTGCCAGCAGTGAGTTTGGGTCAGGGTTGGAGCCCCAGCATTTT

size: -
V: TRBV11-3
J: TRBJ2-1
D: TRBD2
CDR3: CASSSSSGSYNEQFF
DNA: TGTGCCAGCAGCTCTTCTAGCGGTTCCTACAATGAGCAGTTCTTC

size: few
V: TRBV19
J: TRBJ2-5
D: -
CDR3: CASEEEGGRQETQYF
DNA: TGTGCCAGTGAGGAGGAGGGGGGGCGGCAAGAGACCCAGTACTTC

size: -
V: TRBV9
J: TRBJ2-5
D: -
CDR3: CASSIEPLRAGGSSETQYF
DNA: TGTGCCAGCAGCATAGAGCCCCTCCGGGCGGGTGGCTCCTCAGAGACCCAGTACTTC

size: -
V: TRBV13
J: TRBJ2-5
D: -
CDR3: CASSLVGPRETQYF
DNA: TGTGCCAGCAGCTTAGTGGGCCCCCGAGAGACCCAGTACTTC

size: few
V: TRBV7-8
J: TRBJ1-5
D: TRBD1
CDR3: CASSWDSGYNQPQHF
DNA: TGTGCCAGCAGCTGGGACAGCGGGTACAATCAGCCCCAGCATTTT

size: few
V: TRBV29-1
J: TRBJ1-1
D: -
CDR3: CSVEVNGNTEAFF
DNA: TGCAGCGTTGAAGTCAACGGGAACACTGAAGCTTTCTTT

size: -
V: TRBV5-1
J: TRBJ2-3
D: -
CDR3: CASRDWQYTDTQYF
DNA: TGCGCCAGCCGGGACTGGCAGTACACAGATACGCAGTATTTT

size: -
V: TRBV19
J: TRBJ2-6
D: -
CDR3: CASTNTGSGANVLTF
DNA: TGTGCCAGTACTAATACAGGGTCTGGGGCCAACGTCCTGACTTTC

size: -
V: TRBV5-1
J: TRBJ2-7
D: -
CDR3: CASSPVAPSYEQYF
DNA: TGCGCCAGCAGTCCGGTCGCGCCCTCCTACGAGCAGTACTTC

size: once
V: TRBV14
J: TRBJ2-7
D: TRBD1
CDR3: CASSQETGAYEQYF
DNA: TGTGCCAGCAGCCAAGAGACAGGGGCCTACGAGCAGTACTTC

size: -
V: TRBV5-4
J: TRBJ2-7
D: -
CDR3: CASSFGGAYYEQYF
DNA: TGTGCCAGCAGCTTCGGCGGGGCCTACTACGAGCAGTACTTC

size: -
V: TRBV7-2
J: TRBJ2-2
D: -
CDR3: CASSLVDSGELFF
DNA: TGTGCCAGCAGCTTAGTAGATTCCGGGGAGCTGTTTTTT

size: -
V: TRBV6-1
J: TRBJ2-7
D: TRBD2
CDR3: CASSEETSGTYEQYF
DNA: TGTGCCAGCAGTGAGGAGACTAGCGGTACCTACGAGCAGTACTTC

size: -
V: TRBV5-6
J: TRBJ2-7
D: -
CDR3: CASSLAGDPYEQYF
DNA: TGTGCCAGCAGCTTGGCAGGGGACCCCTACGAGCAGTACTTC

size: -
V: TRBV27
J: TRBJ2-2
D: -
CDR3: CASRGGLLGNTGELFF
DNA: TGTGCCAGCAGAGGGGGTCTTCTGGGGAACACCGGGGAGCTGTTTTTT

size: -
V: TRBV2
J: TRBJ2-3
D: TRBD2
CDR3: CASRVRASGNTQYF
DNA: TGTGCCAGCAGGGTCCGGGCTAGCGGCAATACGCAGTATTTT

size: few
V: TRBV5-1
J: TRBJ1-5
D: -
CDR3: CASSLAGADHQPQHF
DNA: TGCGCCAGCAGCTTGGCCGGAGCAGATCATCAGCCCCAGCATTTT

size: -
V: TRBV5-1
J: TRBJ2-3
D: TRBD2
CDR3: CASSFGLAALSDTQYF
DNA: TGCGCCAGCAGCTTTGGACTAGCAGCGCTTTCAGATACGCAGTATTTT

size: few
V: TRBV4-2
J: TRBJ2-1
D: TRBD2
CDR3: CASCQLAGGKYEQFF
DNA: TGTGCCAGCTGCCAACTAGCGGGAGGGAAATATGAGCAGTTCTTC

size: few
V: TRBV27
J: TRBJ2-1
D: -
CDR3: CASSLNRVNEQFF
DNA: TGTGCCAGCAGTTTAAACAGGGTCAATGAGCAGTTCTTC

size: -
V: TRBV14
J: TRBJ1-3
D: -
CDR3: CASSQQGLSGNTIYF
DNA: TGTGCCAGCAGCCAGCAGGGTTTGTCTGGAAACACCATATATTTT